These 16 T cell receptor beta chains were all obtained from the same sample, sequenced in a study of blood T cell repertoires in COVID-19. Assay: immunoSEQ multiplex PCR; the TCRdb copy retains only in-frame clones and omits some. The sample holds approximately 250,000 clones, 84% seen once. The specimen sequenced was peripheral blood. The receptors here all came from a man aged 40-55 years who had recovered from COVID-19.

This chain connects TRBV4-3 to TRBJ2-3; TRBD1 might be the D (5 bases). Deletions cut 1 base from V and 2 bases from J, with 13 bases between. The CDR3 extends over 16 amino acids. Germline V gene lookup returns CDR1 LGHNA and CDR2 YSLEER. The CDR3 protein is CASSQGILGHTDTQYF. Here the CDR3 DNA reads TGCGCCAGCAGCCAAGGAATCCTTGGACACACAGATACGCAGTATTTT.

The CDR3 is CASSPPGQYGPQHF. The CDR3 bases are TGTGCCAGCTCACCACCGGGACAGTACGGGCCCCAGCATTTT. J is TRBJ1-5 and V is TRBV18; 7 nucleotides line up with TRBD1. With V trimmed by 0 bases and J by 9 bases, 5 bases remained unmatched. This CDR3 region has 14 residues. CDR1 and CDR2 (germline): KGHSH, LQKENI.

The chain links TRBV19 to TRBJ2-3, with D tentatively TRBD2 (6 bases). Germline V gene data show CDR1 as LNHDA and CDR2 as SQIVND (reference sequence). V was trimmed by 3 bases and J by 0 bases, leaving 10 bases between them. The CDR3 consists of 15 residues. CDR3 region: CASSMTRASTDTQYF. CDR3 nucleotides: TGTGCCAGTAGTATGACTAGGGCTAGCACAGATACGCAGTATTTT. The complete variable domain, with remaining parts taken from reference TRBV19 and TRBJ2-3, reads DGGITQSPKYLFRKEGQNVTLSCEQNLNHDAMYWYRQDPGQGLRLIYYSQIVNDFQKGDIAEGYSVSREKKESFPLTVTSAQKNPTAFYLCASSMTRASTDTQYFGPGTRLTVL.

The rearrangement links TRBV5-4 to TRBJ2-1; TRBD2 agrees at 12 bases. The germline V gene encodes CDR1 SGHNT and CDR2 YYREEE (reference sequence). The CDR3 is 17 residues long. Trimming removed 2 bases from V and 5 bases from J; junction bases left unmatched: 8. CDR3 region: CASSFLAGTSGHNEQFF. Written as DNA, the CDR3 is TGTGCCAGCAGCTTCTTGGCGGGGACTAGCGGGCACAATGAGCAGTTCTTC.

This rearrangement joins TRBV9 to TRBJ2-7, with a possible D match to TRBD1 (7 bases). V was pared by 0 bases and J by 9 bases, with 13 bases between. The CDR3 sequence is 13 residues long. Germline CDR1 and CDR2: SGDLS and YYNGEE. This chain's CDR3 is CASSVDGRGVQYF. CDR3 DNA: TGTGCCAGCAGCGTAGATGGCAGGGGGGTGCAGTACTTC.

The rearrangement joins TRBV5-4 to TRBJ1-2; D remains unclear. The CDR3 loop spans 14 amino acids. Germline V lookup: CDR1 SGHNT, CDR2 YYREEE (reference sequence). V was clipped by 1 base and J by 4 bases, with 11 bases between them. The CDR3 DNA is TGTGCCAGCAGCTTGTCGGGTTCACGCTATGGCTACACCTTC. It is translated as CASSLSGSRYGYTF. Supplemented by reference TRBV5-4 and TRBJ1-2, the full variable domain reads ETGVTQSPTHLIKTRGQQVTLRCSSQSGHNTVSWYQQALGQGPQFIFQYYREEENGRGNFPPRFSGLQFPNYSSELNVNALELDDSALYLCASSLSGSRYGYTFGSGTRLTVV.

V and J are TRBV7-9 and TRBJ2-7; a possible D gene is TRBD1 (6 bases). V lost 5 bases and J 0 bases, leaving 17 bases between the germline ends. Germline CDR1 and CDR2: SEHNR and FQNEAQ (reference sequence). The CDR3 is made up of 16 amino acids. Here the CDR3 reads CASSLTPGHFSYEQYF. The CDR3 DNA sequence: TGTGCCAGCAGCCTAACGCCGGGACACTTCTCCTACGAGCAGTACTTC.

This chain connects TRBV5-4 to TRBJ2-5; 14 nucleotides agree with TRBD2. CDR3 size: 17 residues. The germline V gene encodes CDR1 SGHNT and CDR2 YYREEE (reference sequence). The junction had 12 bases not matched to a gene; V was cut back by 3 bases and J by 8 bases. CDR3 sequence: CASSSNSPGLAGDTQYF. The CDR3 coding sequence is TGTGCCAGCAGCTCGAACTCGCCGGGACTAGCGGGGGACACCCAGTACTTC.

This chain joins TRBV10-3 and TRBJ1-2, with 7 bases aligning to TRBD1. The germline gives CDR1 ENHRY, CDR2 SYGVKD. The ends lost 6 bases at V and 4 bases at J; junction bases unmatched: 11. The CDR3 sequence is 15 residues long. CDR3 sequence reads: CAISLGQGVPYGYTF. Written as DNA, the CDR3 is TGTGCCATCAGCCTCGGCCAGGGGGTGCCCTATGGCTACACCTTC.

The genes are TRBV6-2 or TRBV6-3 and TRBJ2-1; 9 nucleotides align to TRBD2. Germline CDR1 MNHEY, CDR2 SVGEGT. This CDR3 is built from 16 residues. Trimming removed 2 bases from V and 6 bases from J; junction bases left unmatched: 8. The CDR3 region is CASSYTLGSGSNEQFF. The CDR3 DNA follows: TGTGCCAGCAGTTACACCTTGGGTAGCGGGAGCAATGAGCAGTTCTTC.

V and J are TRBV6-6 and TRBJ2-7, with 8 bases lining up with TRBD2. V was clipped by 0 bases and J by 6 bases; unmatched bases: 7. Germline CDR1 reads MNHNY; CDR2 reads SVGAGI (reference sequence). This CDR3 has 15 residues. The CDR3 protein is CASSYSNAGGFEQYF. The CDR3 coding sequence is TGTGCCAGCAGTTACTCGAATGCGGGAGGATTCGAGCAGTACTTC.

The chain has TRBV7-9 and TRBJ2-1; 7 nucleotides line up with TRBD1. V gave up 5 bases and J gave up 4 bases; unmatched junction bases: 8. The germline V gene has CDR1 SEHNR and CDR2 FQNEAQ (reference sequence). The length of the CDR3 is 15 residues. CDR3: CASSALMTGYNEQFF. CDR3 nucleotide sequence: TGTGCCAGCAGCGCCCTCATGACAGGGTACAATGAGCAGTTCTTC.

CDR3 sequence reads: CASSKEQGSHWGKNIQYF. The CDR3 nucleotides are TGTGCCAGCAGCAAAGAACAGGGGAGCCACTGGGGCAAAAACATTCAGTACTTC. The rearrangement uses TRBV21-1 and TRBJ2-4; TRBD1, the table's D call, was not compared with the DNA. TRBV21-1 is annotated as a pseudogene. The CDR3 has 18 amino acids.

A remark on this clone: The identical CDR3 is also encoded by other nucleotide sequences in the sample. The rearrangement joins TRBV5-1 to TRBJ1-1; perhaps TRBD1 as D (5 bases). The germline CDR1 and CDR2 sequences are SGHRS and YFSETQ. V was clipped by 1 base and J by 2 bases, with 12 bases between them. This CDR3 has 15 amino acids. In DNA form, the CDR3 reads TGCGCCAGCAGCTTGCCCGGGCAGGGCAACACTGAAGCTTTCTTT. This encodes CASSLPGQGNTEAFF.

This CDR3 reads CASSRRTGAGANVLTF. The CDR3, as DNA: TGTGCCAGCAGTCGCCGAACAGGGGCTGGGGCCAACGTCCTGACTTTC. This sequence joins TRBV27 and TRBJ2-6, with 7 nucleotides matching TRBD1. Germline V gives CDR1 MNHEY, CDR2 SMNVEV (reference sequence). There are 16 residues in the CDR3. Germline trimming cut 5 bases from V and 2 bases from J; bases unmatched to any gene: 6.

A single count supports this clone. The rearrangement links TRBV19 to TRBJ2-1, with TRBD2 identical over 14 bases. The CDR3 is 16 residues long. V lost 7 bases and J lost 3; bases outside the gene matches: 5. The germline V gene encodes CDR1 LNHDA and CDR2 SQIVND (reference sequence). This chain's CDR3 is CASKLGLAGDYNEQFF. CDR3 DNA sequence: TGTGCCAGTAAGTTGGGACTAGCGGGGGACTACAATGAGCAGTTCTTC.